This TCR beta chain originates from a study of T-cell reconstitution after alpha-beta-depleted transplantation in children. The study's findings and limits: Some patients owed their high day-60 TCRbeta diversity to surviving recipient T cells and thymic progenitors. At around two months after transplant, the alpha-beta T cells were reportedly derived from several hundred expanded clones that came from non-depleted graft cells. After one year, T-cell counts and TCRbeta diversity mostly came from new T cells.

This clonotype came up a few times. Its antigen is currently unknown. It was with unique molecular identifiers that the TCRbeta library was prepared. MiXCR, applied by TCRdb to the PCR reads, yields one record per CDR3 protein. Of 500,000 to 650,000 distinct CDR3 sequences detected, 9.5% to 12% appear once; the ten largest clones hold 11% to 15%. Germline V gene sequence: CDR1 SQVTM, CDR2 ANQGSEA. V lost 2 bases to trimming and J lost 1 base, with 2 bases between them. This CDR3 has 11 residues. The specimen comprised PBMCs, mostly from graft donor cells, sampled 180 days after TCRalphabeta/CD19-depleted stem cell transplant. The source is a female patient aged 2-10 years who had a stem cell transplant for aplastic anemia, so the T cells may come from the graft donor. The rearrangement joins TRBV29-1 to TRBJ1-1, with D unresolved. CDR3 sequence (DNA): TGCAGCGTTGAAAGGAACACTGAAGCTTTCTTT. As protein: CSVERNTEAFF.